The TCR beta chain described here comes from a study of T cells expressing NK-cell markers. Reprocessing the 5' RACE reads, TCRdb reports a single entry for every CDR3 protein and omits DNA. The sample is made up of roughly 380,000 distinct CDR3 sequences, and the top ten hold around 5.2% of it. Remarks on this clonotype: Its target is not known.

General study points: Questions lingered over whether expanded NKG2C+ T cell clones were HCMV-specific.

Per germline, CDR1 MNHEY and CDR2 SMNVEV (reference sequence). The CDR3 is made up of 15 amino acids. The chain is built from TRBV27 and TRBJ1-5; the D gene TCRdb calls, TRBD1, cannot be checked with no DNA. This clonotype originated in a man aged 18-70 years in good health. Specimen: blood T cells: a sorted CD56 or NKG2C T cell subset, CD4+ or CD8+ T cells, or bulk PBMC T cells (not recorded which). This CDR3 is CASSLVRGGNQPQHF.